The source of this T cell receptor (beta chain) is a study of shared clonotypes between healthy human individuals. Here immunoSEQ multiplex PCR was the method, and the copy in TCRdb shows in-frame clones only, minus some. The data hold 2 million to 2.5 million clones, with roughly 93% observed a single time. This CDR3 is built from 15 residues. The V end was cut by 2 bases, the J end by 4 bases, with 12 bases between. Germline V CDR1 and CDR2: SNHLY, FYNNEI. Sequencing was carried out using naive CD4+ T cells from PBMCs. Subset described: CD45RA+ positively selected. This clonotype was obtained from a young man in good health. Some clones in this sample may be carry-over from other donors' samples. The rearrangement links TRBV2 to TRBJ1-3; no definite D call. CDR3 nucleotide sequence: TGTGCCAGCAGTGAACCCATGGGATGGGGAAACACCATATATTTT. Its protein product is CASSEPMGWGNTIYF.